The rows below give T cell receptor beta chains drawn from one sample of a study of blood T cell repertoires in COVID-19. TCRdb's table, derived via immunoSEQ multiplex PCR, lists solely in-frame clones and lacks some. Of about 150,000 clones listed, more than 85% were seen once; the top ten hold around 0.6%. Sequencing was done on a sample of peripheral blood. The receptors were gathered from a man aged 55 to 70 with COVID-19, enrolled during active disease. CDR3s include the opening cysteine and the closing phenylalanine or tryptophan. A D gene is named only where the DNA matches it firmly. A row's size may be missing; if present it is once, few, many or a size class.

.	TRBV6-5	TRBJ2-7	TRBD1	TGTGCCAGCAGTTACTCGGGACAGGGCACCTACGAGCAGTACTTC	CASSYSGQGTYEQYF
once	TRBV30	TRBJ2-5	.	TGTGCCTGGAGCCCCTGGGACAAGACAAGAGAAGCGGCCCAGTACTTC	CAWSPWDKTREAAQYF
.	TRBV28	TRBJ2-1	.	TGTGCCAGCACCTACGGAGGGCATGAGCAGTTCTTC	CASTYGGHEQFF
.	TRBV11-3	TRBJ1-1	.	TGTGCCAGCAGCTTAGCGGCGGGGCGGAACACTGAAGCTTTCTTT	CASSLAAGRNTEAFF
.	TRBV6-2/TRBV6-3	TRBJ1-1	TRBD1	TGTGCCAGCAGTCCCGGACAGGCGAACACTGAAGCTTTCTTT	CASSPGQANTEAFF
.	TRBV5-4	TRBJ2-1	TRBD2	TGTGCCAGCAGCCAAACTAGCGGGGTTCTCTACAATGAGCAGTTCTTC	CASSQTSGVLYNEQFF
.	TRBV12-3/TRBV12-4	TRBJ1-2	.	TGTGCCAGCAGCCCGACTGGGAACTATGGCTACACCTTC	CASSPTGNYGYTF
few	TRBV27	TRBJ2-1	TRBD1	TGTGCCAGCCAGAGAGGGGACAGGGGGCACAATGAGCAGTTCTTC	CASQRGDRGHNEQFF
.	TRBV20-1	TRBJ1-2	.	TGCAGTGCTAGTTCAGGGAACTATGGCTACACCTTC	CSASSGNYGYTF
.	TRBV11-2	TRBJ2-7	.	TGTGCCAGCAGCTTAGTTAGGGGTCAGGGGGGACACGAGCAGTACTTC	CASSLVRGQGGHEQYF
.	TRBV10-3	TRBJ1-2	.	TGTGCCATCAGTGAGTCGGGGACGGGGGGATACTATGGCTACACCTTC	CAISESGTGGYYGYTF
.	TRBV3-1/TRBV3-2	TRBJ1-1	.	TGTGCCAGCAGCCAAGATTGGGGGGGCGCGAACACTGAAGCTTTCTTT	CASSQDWGGANTEAFF
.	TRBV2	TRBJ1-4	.	TGTGCCAGCAGTGTGGAGGTTATTGAAAAACTGTTTTTT	CASSVEVIEKLFF
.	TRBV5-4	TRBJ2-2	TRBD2	TGTGCCAGCCGGACTAGCGGGAGTAGGTTCACCGGGGAGCTGTTTTTT	CASRTSGSRFTGELFF
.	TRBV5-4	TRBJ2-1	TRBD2	TGTGCCAGCAGCCGGGGGGATCAGCGGGGTAACAATGAGCAGTTCTTC	CASSRGDQRGNNEQFF
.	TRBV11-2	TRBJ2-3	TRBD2	TGTGCCAGCAGTTCGGGACTAGCCAATACGCAGTATTTT	CASSSGLANTQYF
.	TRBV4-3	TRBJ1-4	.	TGCGCCAGCAGCCAAGGGGGGCCGGCTAATGAAAAACTGTTTTTT	CASSQGGPANEKLFF
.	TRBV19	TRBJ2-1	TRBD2	TGTGCCAGTAGTATAGATCTGGCTAGCGGGAGGTACAATGAGCAGTTCTTC	CASSIDLASGRYNEQFF
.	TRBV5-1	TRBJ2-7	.	TGCGCCAGCAGCTTCATTTCGGGGTCCGACGAGCAGTACTTC	CASSFISGSDEQYF
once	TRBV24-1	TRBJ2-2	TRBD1	TGTGCCACCAGTGACCCTCGACCGGGACAGAGGAACACCGGGGAGCTGTTTTTT	CATSDPRPGQRNTGELFF
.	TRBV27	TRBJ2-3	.	TGTGCCAGCAGTTCCGTGGCCCAAAGCACAGATACGCAGTATTTT	CASSSVAQSTDTQYF
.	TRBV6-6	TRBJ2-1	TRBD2	TGTGCCAGCAAGTCCTGGACTAGCGGCTACAATGAGCAGTTCTTC	CASKSWTSGYNEQFF
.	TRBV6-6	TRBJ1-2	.	TGTGCCAGCAGTTATGGGCAGGATCTTGGCTACACCTTC	CASSYGQDLGYTF
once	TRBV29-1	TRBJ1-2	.	TGCAGCGTTGAGCTGCCGGACAACACTAACTATGGCTACACCTTC	CSVELPDNTNYGYTF
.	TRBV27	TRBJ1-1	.	TGTGCCAGCAGTTTGATCCAGGGGAACACTGAAGCTTTCTTT	CASSLIQGNTEAFF
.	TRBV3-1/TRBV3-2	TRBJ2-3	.	TGTGCCAGCAGCTCGGACGTCACAGGGCGGAATACGCAGTATTTT	CASSSDVTGRNTQYF
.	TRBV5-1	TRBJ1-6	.	TGCGCCAGCAGCTTGGGAGGTGTCGATTCACCCCTCCACTTT	CASSLGGVDSPLHF
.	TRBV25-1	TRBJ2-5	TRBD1	TGTGCCAGCAGTGTCACCGGGACAGGGGAAGAGACCCAGTACTTC	CASSVTGTGEETQYF
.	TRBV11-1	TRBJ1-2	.	TGTGCCAGCAGCTTAGCTCCGGGCGGGGAAGGCTACACCTTC	CASSLAPGGEGYTF